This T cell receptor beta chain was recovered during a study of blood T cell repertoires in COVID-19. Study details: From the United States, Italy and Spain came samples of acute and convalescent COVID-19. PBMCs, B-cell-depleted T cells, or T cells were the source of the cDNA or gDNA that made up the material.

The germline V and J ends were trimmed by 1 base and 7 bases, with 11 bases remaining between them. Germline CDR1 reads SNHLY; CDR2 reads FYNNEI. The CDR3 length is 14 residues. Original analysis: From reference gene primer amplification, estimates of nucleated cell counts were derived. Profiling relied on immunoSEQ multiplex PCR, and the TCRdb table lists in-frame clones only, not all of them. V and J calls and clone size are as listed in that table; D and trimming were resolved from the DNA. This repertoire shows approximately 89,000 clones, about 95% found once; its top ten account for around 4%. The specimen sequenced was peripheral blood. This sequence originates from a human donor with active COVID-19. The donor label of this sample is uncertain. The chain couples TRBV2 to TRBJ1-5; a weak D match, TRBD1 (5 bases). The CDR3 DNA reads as TGTGCCAGCAGTGAAGAGGGGTTAAGGCAGCCCCAGCATTTT. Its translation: CASSEEGLRQPQHF.